Below, 14 T cell receptor beta chains from the same sample are listed, as sequenced in a study of OX40 agonist ivuxolimab in advanced cancers. Measured with immunoSEQ multiplex PCR; TCRdb has only the in-frame clones, and not every one. The sample yields about 130,000 clones, approximately 94% seen once. Sequences were derived from CD4+ or CD8+ T cells sorted from blood, sampled in a trial of the OX40 agonist ivuxolimab. These receptors were taken from an adult with an advanced solid tumor such as melanoma, head and neck, liver or kidney cancer.

This clone was seen once. The V call is TRBV12-5, the J call TRBJ1-2; 9 bases line up with TRBD1. V trimming: 1 base; J trimming: 12 bases; junction bases outside the gene matches: 6. The CDR3 length is 13 residues. Germline V CDR1 and CDR2: LGHNT, FRNRAP. Here the CDR3 DNA reads TGTGCTAGTGGTTTGGCACGGACAGGGGTCGACACCTTC. Amino acid sequence: CASGLARTGVDTF.

CDR3 in amino acids: CASSPRVQTEAFF. CDR3 DNA sequence: TGTGCCAGCTCACCCCGGGTCCAGACCGAAGCTTTCTTT. The chain joins TRBV18 to TRBJ1-1; D is undetermined. The V gene's germline CDR1 is KGHSH and CDR2 LQKENI. This CDR3 region has 13 residues. Trimming removed 3 bases from V and 8 bases from J, with 13 bases in between. The entire variable domain, with the rest obtained from reference TRBV18 and TRBJ1-1, is as follows: NAGVMQNPRHLVRRRGQEARLRCSPMKGHSHVYWYRQLPEEGLKFMVYLQKENIIDESGMPKERFSAEFPKEGPSILRIQQVVRGDSAAYFCASSPRVQTEAFFGQGTRLTVV.

This chain joins TRBV2 and TRBJ1-6; 7 nucleotides match TRBD1. CDR3 length equals 13 residues. Per germline, CDR1 SNHLY and CDR2 FYNNEI. V shed 6 bases, J shed 10 bases, and the junction held 6 bases outside the gene matches. CDR3 residues: CASRRGPLSPLHF. The CDR3, as DNA: TGTGCCAGCAGGAGGGGGCCACTATCACCCCTCCACTTT.

The chain couples TRBV16 to TRBJ2-2; D remains ambiguous. The CDR3 length is 14 residues. Per the germline V gene, CDR1 is KGHSY and CDR2 is FQNENV. V was trimmed by 2 bases and J by 6 bases, leaving 10 bases between them. The CDR3 DNA sequence: TGTGCCAGCAGCCAAAGGGTCGAGGCCGGGGAGCTGTTTTTT. The encoded protein is CASSQRVEAGELFF.

This chain connects TRBV18 to TRBJ2-5, with D maybe TRBD2 (6 bases). There are 13 residues in the CDR3. The germline V gene has CDR1 KGHSH and CDR2 LQKENI. Between the trimmed V and J ends, which lost 5 bases and 1 base, there was a span of 8 bases. The CDR3 here is CASSTGVQETQYF. In nucleotides, the CDR3 is TGTGCCAGCTCAACGGGGGTCCAAGAGACCCAGTACTTC.

The chain couples TRBV6-6 to TRBJ1-1, with 8 bases lining up with TRBD1. This CDR3 contains 13 residues. The germline V gene has CDR1 MNHNY and CDR2 SVGAGI (reference sequence). After removal of 7 bases from V and 5 bases from J, the junction contained 6 bases not matched to a gene. CDR3 amino acids: CASTQGARTEAFF. The CDR3 bases are TGTGCCAGCACCCAGGGGGCGCGAACTGAAGCTTTCTTT.

The rearrangement joins TRBV5-1 to TRBJ2-5; D may correspond to TRBD1 or TRBD2 (5 bases each). Trimming pared 9 bases from V and 4 bases from J, leaving 13 bases between. The CDR3 has 12 residues. CDR1 SGHRS and CDR2 YFSETQ come from the germline V gene. The CDR3 bases are TGCGCCACGCAGGGTGCGGGAGAGACCCAGTACTTC. This sequence encodes CATQGAGETQYF.

The chain uses TRBV9 and TRBJ2-3; D uncertain. CDR1 SGDLS and CDR2 YYNGEE come from the germline V gene. This CDR3 spans 15 amino acids. Trimming pared 0 bases from V and 0 bases from J, leaving 8 bases between. The CDR3 nucleotides are TGTGCCAGCAGCGTAGCCGAGAGTAGCACAGATACGCAGTATTTT. Amino acid sequence: CASSVAESSTDTQYF.

The table lists this clone with a few counts. V and J are TRBV2 and TRBJ1-1; D is undetermined. The CDR3 runs 12 residues. Germline V CDR1 and CDR2: SNHLY, FYNNEI. V was clipped by 6 bases and J by 6 bases, with 11 bases between them. CDR3 sequence reads: CASRISLPEAFF. The CDR3, as DNA: TGTGCCAGCAGGATTTCGTTACCTGAAGCTTTCTTT.

The chain links TRBV6-5 to TRBJ2-7; D is possibly TRBD1 (5 bases). V lost 2 bases to trimming and J lost 7 bases, with 15 bases between them. Germline V gene sequence: CDR1 MNHEY, CDR2 SVGAGI. This CDR3 has 14 amino acids. CDR3 DNA: TGTGCCAGCAGTTACGGGCAGGGTTCACGGGAGCAGTACTTC. The encoded protein is CASSYGQGSREQYF.

V is TRBV7-9 and J is TRBJ1-2; no clear D. Germline V gene sequence: CDR1 SEHNR, CDR2 FQNEAQ (reference sequence). CDR3 size: 13 residues. Between the trimmed V and J ends, which lost 5 bases and 5 bases, there was a span of 12 bases. The CDR3: CASSRTEYYGYTF. CDR3 coding DNA: TGTGCCAGCAGCAGAACAGAATATTATGGCTACACCTTC. Full variable domain (rest looked up from reference TRBV7-9 and TRBJ1-2): DTGVSQNPRHKITKRGQNVTFRCDPISEHNRLYWYRQTLGQGPEFLTYFQNEAQLEKSRLLSDRFSAERPKGSFSTLEIQRTEQGDSAMYLCASSRTEYYGYTFGSGTRLTVV.

The chain couples TRBV5-1 to TRBJ1-4, with D perhaps matching TRBD1 (5 bases). V gave up 4 bases and J gave up 6 bases, with 13 bases separating them. The germline CDR1 and CDR2 sequences are SGHRS and YFSETQ. CDR3 length equals 14 residues. The CDR3 sequence is CASSLQGVDEKLFF. CDR3 coding DNA: TGCGCCAGCAGCCTTCAGGGTGTCGATGAAAAACTGTTTTTT. Using reference TRBV5-1 and TRBJ1-4 for the parts outside the CDR3, the full variable domain is KAGVTQTPRYLIKTRGQQVTLSCSPISGHRSVSWYQQTPGQGLQFLFEYFSETQRNKGNFPGRFSGRQFSNSRSEMNVSTLELGDSALYLCASSLQGVDEKLFFGSGTQLSVL.

J is TRBJ1-2 and V is TRBV7-9; 8 nucleotides line up with TRBD1. The CDR3 is made up of 16 amino acids. Trimming cost V 4 bases and J 4 bases; bases outside gene matches: 11. Germline V CDR1 and CDR2: SEHNR, FQNEAQ (reference sequence). CDR3 sequence: CASSSQLGTGSYGYTF. The CDR3 DNA reads TGTGCCAGCAGCTCCCAGTTGGGGACAGGAAGCTATGGCTACACCTTC.

On this clone itself: The junction departs from germline at one end; a sequencing error may be responsible. The CDR3 loop is CASSLEGRQIYGYTF. The DNA of the CDR3 is TGTGCCAGCAGCTTGGAAGGCAGGCAGATCTATGGCTACACCTTC. The gene calls are TRBV5-1 and TRBJ1-2; D gene unclear. This CDR3 comprises 15 residues. Per the germline V gene, CDR1 is SGHRS and CDR2 is YFSETQ.